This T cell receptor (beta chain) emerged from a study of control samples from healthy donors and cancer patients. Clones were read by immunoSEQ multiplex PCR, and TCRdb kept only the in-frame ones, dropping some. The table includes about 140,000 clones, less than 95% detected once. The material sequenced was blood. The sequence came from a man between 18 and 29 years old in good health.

The CDR3 coding sequence is TGTGCCAGCAGTGCTCCCCTCCAGGGGGAAGGTTCCTACGAGCAGTACTTC. Its protein is CASSAPLQGEGSYEQYF. J is TRBJ2-7 and V is TRBV6-1; TRBD1 agrees at 7 bases. Germline V gene sequence: CDR1 MNHNS, CDR2 SASEGT. V lost 4 bases and J lost 1; bases outside the gene matches: 13. The CDR3 runs to 17 residues.